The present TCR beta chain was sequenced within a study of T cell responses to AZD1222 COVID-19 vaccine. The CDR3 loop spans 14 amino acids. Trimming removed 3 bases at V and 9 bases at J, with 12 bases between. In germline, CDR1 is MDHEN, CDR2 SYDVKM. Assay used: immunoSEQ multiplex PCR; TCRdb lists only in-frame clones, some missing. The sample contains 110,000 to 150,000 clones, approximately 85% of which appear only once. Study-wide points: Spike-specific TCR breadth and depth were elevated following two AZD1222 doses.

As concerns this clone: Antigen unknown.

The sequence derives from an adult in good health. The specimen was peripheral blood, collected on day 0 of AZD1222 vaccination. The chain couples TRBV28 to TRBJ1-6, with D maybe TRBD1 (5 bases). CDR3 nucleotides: TGTGCCAGCAGTTTGCCCGGGGGGGTTTCACCCCTCCACTTT. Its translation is CASSLPGGVSPLHF.